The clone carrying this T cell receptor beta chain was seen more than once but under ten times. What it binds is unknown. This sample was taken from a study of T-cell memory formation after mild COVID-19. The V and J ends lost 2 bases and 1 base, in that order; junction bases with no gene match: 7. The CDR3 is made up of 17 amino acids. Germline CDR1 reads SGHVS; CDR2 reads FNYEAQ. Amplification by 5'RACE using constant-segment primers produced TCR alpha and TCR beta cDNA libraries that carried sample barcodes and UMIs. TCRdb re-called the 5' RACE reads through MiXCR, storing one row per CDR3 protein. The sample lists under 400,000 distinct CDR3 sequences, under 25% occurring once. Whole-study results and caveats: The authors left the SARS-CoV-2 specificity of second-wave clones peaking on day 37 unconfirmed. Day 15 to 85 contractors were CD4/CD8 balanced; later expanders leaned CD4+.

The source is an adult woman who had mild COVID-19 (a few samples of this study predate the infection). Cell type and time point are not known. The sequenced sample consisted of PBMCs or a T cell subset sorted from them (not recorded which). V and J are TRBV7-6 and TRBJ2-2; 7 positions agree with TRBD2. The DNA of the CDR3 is TGTGCCAGCAGCTTATTAGCTAGCGGTCAGAACACCGGGGAGCTGTTTTTT. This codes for CASSLLASGQNTGELFF.